A selection of T cell receptor beta chains follows, all from one sample in a study of shared clonotypes between healthy human individuals. Assay: immunoSEQ multiplex PCR; the TCRdb copy retains only in-frame clones and omits some. The sample consists of approximately 2,000,000 clones, 93% of them appearing once. What was sequenced was naive CD8+ T cells from PBMCs. These receptors were obtained from a man between 18 and 29 years old in good health. Some clones in this sample may be carry-over from other donors' samples. The CDR3 runs from the conserved cysteine through the conserved F or W. Fields, in order: D gene, V gene, J gene, clone size, CDR3 protein, CDR3 DNA. A D gene is named only where the DNA matches it firmly. Part of the rows lack a size; the others show once, few, many or a class for expanded clones.

d_gene: -
v_gene: TRBV7-9
j_gene: TRBJ2-1
abundance: -
CDR3aa: CASSLPLVPGHNEQFF
CDR3nt: TGTGCCAGCAGCCTCCCGTTAGTCCCCGGTCACAATGAGCAGTTCTTC

d_gene: -
v_gene: TRBV7-9
j_gene: TRBJ2-3
abundance: -
CDR3aa: CASRGVQFTDTQYF
CDR3nt: TGTGCCAGCAGAGGGGTGCAGTTCACAGATACGCAGTATTTT

d_gene: -
v_gene: TRBV7-8
j_gene: TRBJ2-3
abundance: -
CDR3aa: CASSLGATDTQYF
CDR3nt: TGTGCCAGCAGCCTGGGCGCCACAGATACGCAGTATTTT

d_gene: -
v_gene: TRBV10-2
j_gene: TRBJ2-7
abundance: once
CDR3aa: CASGSYEQYF
CDR3nt: TGCGCCAGCGGCTCCTACGAGCAGTACTTC

d_gene: -
v_gene: TRBV5-5
j_gene: TRBJ2-3
abundance: -
CDR3aa: CASSLGLGDTQYF
CDR3nt: TGTGCCAGCAGCTTGGGACTGGGGGATACGCAGTATTTT

d_gene: -
v_gene: TRBV6-1
j_gene: TRBJ2-7
abundance: -
CDR3aa: CASIPPTDYEQYF
CDR3nt: TGTGCCAGCATTCCGCCGACAGATTACGAGCAGTACTTC

d_gene: -
v_gene: TRBV7-2
j_gene: TRBJ1-5
abundance: -
CDR3aa: CASSLAAVFPGSNQPQHF
CDR3nt: TGTGCCAGCAGCTTAGCTGCTGTCTTCCCGGGGAGCAATCAGCCCCAGCATTTT

d_gene: TRBD1
v_gene: TRBV5-8
j_gene: TRBJ1-2
abundance: -
CDR3aa: CASSGKQGVLVYTF
CDR3nt: TGTGCCAGCAGCGGAAAACAGGGGGTTTTGGTTTACACCTTC

d_gene: TRBD2
v_gene: TRBV29-1
j_gene: TRBJ2-7
abundance: -
CDR3aa: CSVEGLAGPYEQYF
CDR3nt: TGCAGCGTTGAAGGGCTAGCGGGACCCTACGAGCAGTACTTC

d_gene: TRBD2
v_gene: TRBV5-1
j_gene: TRBJ2-1
abundance: -
CDR3aa: CASSFWLAGANEQFF
CDR3nt: TGCGCCAGCAGCTTCTGGCTAGCGGGAGCCAATGAGCAGTTCTTC

d_gene: -
v_gene: TRBV30
j_gene: TRBJ1-5
abundance: -
CDR3aa: CAWSADRNQPQHF
CDR3nt: TGTGCCTGGAGTGCAGACAGGAATCAGCCCCAGCATTTT

d_gene: -
v_gene: TRBV30
j_gene: TRBJ1-4
abundance: -
CDR3aa: CAWSVHYLGQDGEKLFF
CDR3nt: TGTGCCTGGAGTGTCCATTACTTGGGACAAGATGGCGAAAAACTGTTTTTT

d_gene: -
v_gene: TRBV2
j_gene: TRBJ2-5
abundance: -
CDR3aa: CASSPSGAETQYF
CDR3nt: TGTGCCAGCAGCCCCTCAGGGGCAGAGACCCAGTACTTC

d_gene: -
v_gene: TRBV4-1
j_gene: TRBJ2-7
abundance: -
CDR3aa: CASSQGGLYEQYF
CDR3nt: TGCGCCAGCAGCCAAGGGGGTCTCTACGAGCAGTACTTC

d_gene: -
v_gene: TRBV15
j_gene: TRBJ2-5
abundance: many
CDR3aa: CATSSRYAETQYF
CDR3nt: TGTGCCACCAGCAGCCGGTACGCAGAGACCCAGTACTTC

d_gene: -
v_gene: TRBV27
j_gene: TRBJ2-1
abundance: -
CDR3aa: CASCMLGDNEQFF
CDR3nt: TGTGCCAGCTGTATGTTGGGAGACAATGAGCAGTTCTTC

d_gene: -
v_gene: TRBV4-3
j_gene: TRBJ2-1
abundance: -
CDR3aa: CASSHGQLNEQFF
CDR3nt: TGCGCCAGCAGCCATGGCCAGCTGAATGAGCAGTTCTTC

d_gene: -
v_gene: TRBV11-2
j_gene: TRBJ1-5
abundance: few
CDR3aa: CASSSRGSNQPQHF
CDR3nt: TGTGCCAGCAGCTCTAGGGGTAGCAATCAGCCCCAGCATTTT

d_gene: -
v_gene: TRBV30
j_gene: TRBJ1-2
abundance: -
CDR3aa: CACDVGGGADYGYTF
CDR3nt: TGTGCCTGTGACGTGGGCGGGGGCGCGGACTATGGCTACACCTTC

d_gene: TRBD1
v_gene: TRBV9
j_gene: TRBJ1-4
abundance: once
CDR3aa: CASSAGTGGGKLFF
CDR3nt: TGTGCCAGCAGCGCTGGGACAGGGGGAGGAAAACTGTTTTTT

d_gene: TRBD2
v_gene: TRBV6-1
j_gene: TRBJ2-7
abundance: -
CDR3aa: CASSESLAGGREQYF
CDR3nt: TGTGCCAGCAGTGAATCGTTGGCGGGAGGGCGCGAGCAGTACTTC

d_gene: -
v_gene: TRBV27
j_gene: TRBJ2-2
abundance: -
CDR3aa: CASSLSQQGVELFF
CDR3nt: TGTGCCAGCAGTTTATCGCAACAGGGAGTGGAGCTGTTTTTT

d_gene: -
v_gene: TRBV9
j_gene: TRBJ2-7
abundance: once
CDR3aa: CASSAEGRDPTYEQYF
CDR3nt: TGTGCCAGCAGCGCTGAGGGACGGGACCCGACCTACGAGCAGTACTTC

d_gene: TRBD2
v_gene: TRBV4-2
j_gene: TRBJ2-5
abundance: once
CDR3aa: CASSQDRGTSGSGTQYF
CDR3nt: TGTGCCAGCAGCCAAGACCGGGGAACTAGCGGGAGTGGGACCCAGTACTTC

d_gene: -
v_gene: TRBV28
j_gene: TRBJ1-5
abundance: -
CDR3aa: CASSLFEGRKPQHF
CDR3nt: TGTGCCAGCAGTTTATTCGAGGGAAGGAAGCCCCAGCATTTT

d_gene: -
v_gene: TRBV4-2
j_gene: TRBJ1-1
abundance: few
CDR3aa: CASSQSIMNTEAFF
CDR3nt: TGTGCCAGCAGCCAAAGCATTATGAACACTGAAGCTTTCTTT

d_gene: -
v_gene: TRBV9
j_gene: TRBJ2-7
abundance: -
CDR3aa: CASSVVGTDEQYF
CDR3nt: TGTGCCAGCAGCGTAGTGGGGACCGACGAGCAGTACTTC

d_gene: -
v_gene: TRBV27
j_gene: TRBJ2-5
abundance: -
CDR3aa: CASSPGVGGQETQYF
CDR3nt: TGTGCCAGCAGTCCTGGGGTAGGGGGACAAGAGACCCAGTACTTC

d_gene: TRBD1
v_gene: TRBV6-6
j_gene: TRBJ2-1
abundance: -
CDR3aa: CASSYGGQGTYNEQFF
CDR3nt: TGTGCCAGCAGTTACGGAGGACAGGGAACCTACAATGAGCAGTTCTTC

d_gene: TRBD1
v_gene: TRBV28
j_gene: TRBJ2-7
abundance: -
CDR3aa: CASSTTLDRVPYEQYF
CDR3nt: TGTGCCAGCAGTACAACACTGGACAGGGTCCCCTACGAGCAGTACTTC

d_gene: TRBD2
v_gene: TRBV10-1
j_gene: TRBJ2-1
abundance: -
CDR3aa: CASSSGRGNEQFF
CDR3nt: TGCGCCAGTTCTAGCGGGAGGGGCAATGAGCAGTTCTTC

d_gene: -
v_gene: TRBV6-5
j_gene: TRBJ2-1
abundance: -
CDR3aa: CASSLEAQYNEQFF
CDR3nt: TGTGCCAGCAGTTTGGAGGCGCAATACAATGAGCAGTTCTTC

d_gene: -
v_gene: TRBV28
j_gene: TRBJ2-7
abundance: -
CDR3aa: CASSFQGPSDEQYF
CDR3nt: TGTGCCAGCAGTTTCCAGGGACCCTCCGACGAGCAGTACTTC

d_gene: TRBD2
v_gene: TRBV10-3
j_gene: TRBJ2-7
abundance: once
CDR3aa: CATEGQAGLYEQYF
CDR3nt: TGTGCCACTGAGGGGCAAGCGGGACTCTACGAGCAGTACTTC

d_gene: -
v_gene: TRBV4-1
j_gene: TRBJ1-2
abundance: -
CDR3aa: CASSRRAPDPTLYGYTF
CDR3nt: TGCGCCAGCAGCAGACGGGCGCCCGACCCTACCCTCTATGGCTACACCTTC

d_gene: -
v_gene: TRBV9
j_gene: TRBJ2-1
abundance: -
CDR3aa: CASSGGGQGTSYNEQFF
CDR3nt: TGTGCCAGCAGCGGAGGGGGGCAGGGCACTTCCTACAATGAGCAGTTCTTC

d_gene: TRBD1
v_gene: TRBV4-1
j_gene: TRBJ1-2
abundance: -
CDR3aa: CASSQDSWTGANHGYTF
CDR3nt: TGCGCCAGCAGCCAAGACTCTTGGACAGGCGCAAACCATGGCTACACCTTC

d_gene: TRBD2
v_gene: TRBV7-6
j_gene: TRBJ2-2
abundance: -
CDR3aa: CASSLEVGAGPTGTGELFF
CDR3nt: TGTGCCAGCAGCTTAGAGGTTGGAGCGGGACCCACGGGGACCGGGGAGCTGTTTTTT

d_gene: -
v_gene: TRBV6-6
j_gene: TRBJ1-4
abundance: -
CDR3aa: CASSGNEKLFF
CDR3nt: TGTGCCAGCAGTGGGAATGAAAAACTGTTTTTT

d_gene: TRBD1
v_gene: TRBV27
j_gene: TRBJ1-1
abundance: -
CDR3aa: CASSLGGAGTAYTEAFF
CDR3nt: TGTGCCAGCAGTTTGGGCGGGGCCGGGACAGCCTACACTGAAGCTTTCTTT

d_gene: -
v_gene: TRBV7-9
j_gene: TRBJ2-3
abundance: -
CDR3aa: CASSLPGEAADTQYF
CDR3nt: TGTGCCAGCAGCTTACCTGGGGAGGCGGCGGATACGCAGTATTTT

d_gene: -
v_gene: TRBV6-6
j_gene: TRBJ2-5
abundance: -
CDR3aa: CASSSQQGRQTQYF
CDR3nt: TGTGCCAGCAGTTCCCAGCAGGGTAGGCAGACCCAGTACTTC

d_gene: TRBD2
v_gene: TRBV9
j_gene: TRBJ2-1
abundance: -
CDR3aa: CASSVGDSAGSAFF
CDR3nt: TGTGCCAGCAGCGTAGGGGACTCAGCGGGATCCGCGTTCTTC

d_gene: -
v_gene: TRBV27
j_gene: TRBJ2-2
abundance: once
CDR3aa: CASSFGEAGELFF
CDR3nt: TGTGCCAGCAGTTTTGGGGAGGCCGGGGAGCTGTTTTTT

d_gene: TRBD2
v_gene: TRBV5-1
j_gene: TRBJ2-7
abundance: -
CDR3aa: CASSPPGTSGRALDEQYF
CDR3nt: TGCGCCAGCAGCCCGCCAGGGACTAGCGGGAGGGCTCTCGACGAGCAGTACTTC

d_gene: -
v_gene: TRBV27
j_gene: TRBJ1-5
abundance: -
CDR3aa: CASSSRQYSPNQPQHF
CDR3nt: TGTGCCAGCAGTTCTCGCCAGTACTCCCCTAATCAGCCCCAGCATTTT

d_gene: -
v_gene: TRBV5-1
j_gene: TRBJ2-7
abundance: -
CDR3aa: CASSLALAGFNEQYF
CDR3nt: TGCGCCAGCAGCTTGGCCTTAGCCGGATTTAACGAGCAGTACTTC

d_gene: -
v_gene: TRBV27
j_gene: TRBJ1-5
abundance: -
CDR3aa: CASSLSMTDLNQPQHF
CDR3nt: TGTGCCAGCAGTTTATCGATGACAGACCTCAATCAGCCCCAGCATTTT

d_gene: -
v_gene: TRBV6-1
j_gene: TRBJ2-2
abundance: -
CDR3aa: CASSEYSGNTGELFF
CDR3nt: TGTGCCAGCAGTGAATATAGTGGGAACACCGGGGAGCTGTTTTTT

d_gene: -
v_gene: TRBV5-6
j_gene: TRBJ2-4
abundance: -
CDR3aa: CASSLMYGGGKNIQYF
CDR3nt: TGTGCCAGCAGCCTGATGTACGGGGGTGGCAAAAACATTCAGTACTTC